This T cell receptor beta chain appears in the sequencing data of a study of regulatory T cells in long-lasting Graves disease. iRepertoire HTBI primers and Arm-PCR of CDR3 regions built TCR beta libraries. TCRdb reprocessed the multiplex PCR reads via MiXCR and lists one record per CDR3 protein. The top ten clones hold 8% to 10% of a sample with 540,000 or so distinct CDR3 sequences, roughly 14% of them seen once. This clonotype was picked up a small number of times. This may come from a read error, since a much larger clone is one base off. The time point was: newly diagnosed GD, antithyroid drugs for less than 3 months. RNA from PBMCs was the source of the TCR library. EDTA tubes held 9 to 10 milliliters of peripheral blood from each patient. These data were also reused for a study on T cells in Graves' hyperthyroidism and ophthalmopathy.

The material was peripheral blood mononuclear cells (PBMCs), obtained at new diagnosis, from a patient treated with antithyroid drugs. The source is a man between 25 and 39 years old with Graves disease.

The CDR3 DNA is TGTGCTAGTGGCCCCTGGGATAGCGGGGAAACGTTCACAGATACGCAGTATTTT. Its protein is CASGPWDSGETFTDTQYF. V and J are TRBV12-5 and TRBJ2-3; 8 nucleotides align to TRBD2. V lost 6 bases, J lost 2 bases, and 16 bases stayed unmatched. The CDR3 spans 18 residues. CDR1 LGHNT and CDR2 FRNRAP come from the germline V gene. The whole variable domain, filled in from reference TRBV12-5 and TRBJ2-3, reads DARVTQTPRHKVTEMGQEVTMRCQPILGHNTVFWYRQTMMQGLELLAYFRNRAPLDDSGMPKDRFSAEMPDATLATLKIQPSEPRDSAVYFCASGPWDSGETFTDTQYFGPGTRLTVL.